Sequencing of this TCR beta chain was carried out in a study of shared clonotypes between healthy human individuals. As for the study in general: Three plates were used per donor for CD4 naive, three for CD4 memory, two for CD8 naive and one for CD8 memory.

Each sorted subset replicate got 200 ng genomic DNA, approximately 27,000 genomes. In the original workflow: Filtering differed since immunoSEQ provided only junctions, with no quality scores. Assay: immunoSEQ multiplex PCR; the TCRdb copy retains only in-frame clones and omits some. D and trimming come from the DNA, and the V and J calls and clone size come from that table. Of over 2 million clones in the sample, around 92% were seen once. This clone occurred a few times. The investigators split CD4+ cells into a CD45RA+ naive subset and a CD45RA-negative memory subset. The CDR3 is 14 residues long. Per germline, CDR1 MDHEN and CDR2 SYDVKM. V shed 5 bases and J 8 bases; nucleotides not matched to a gene: 11.

The source is a man between 18 and 29 years old in good health. Some clones in this sample may be carry-over from other donors' samples. The sample comprised naive CD4+ T cells from PBMCs. The subset was: CD45RA+ positively selected. V is TRBV28 and J is TRBJ1-2, with 7 bases aligning to TRBD1. CDR3 protein: CASSTQGQSDGYTF. The CDR3 coding sequence is TGTGCCAGCAGTACTCAGGGACAGAGCGACGGCTACACCTTC.